This note documents a single T cell receptor beta chain sequence. Its antigen is still unknown. This sample was taken from a study of CD8 T cells in ankylosing spondylitis. General study points: Disease-linked clones were reportedly significantly enriched in matched ankylosing spondylitis synovial fluid. Disease-associated clonotypes exhibited CD8+ identity and were relatively infrequent in peripheral blood. There was a TCR beta motif, made of 7 to 9 highly homologous variants, that appeared characteristic of ankylosing spondylitis blood.

As the method for making TCR beta libraries, quantitative 5'-RACE with molecular barcodes was used. A single record per CDR3 protein comes from TCRdb applying MiXCR to the 5' RACE reads. The table lists some 150,000 distinct CDR3 sequences, under 45% of them singletons. The length of the CDR3 is 16 residues. V lost 7 bases, J lost 10 bases, and 26 bases lay in between. In germline, CDR1 is DFQATT, CDR2 SNEGSKA (reference sequence). The sequenced sample consisted of synovial fluid, either unsorted or a sorted T cell fraction (not recorded which). The TCR comes from a male donor with ankylosing spondylitis. The rearrangement links TRBV20-1 to TRBJ1-6, with D perhaps TRBD1 (6 bases). For the CDR3, the DNA is TGCAGTGACTCGACCCTTGGACAGTTATCAGGGTCACCCCTCCACTTT. This gives the protein CSDSTLGQLSGSPLHF.